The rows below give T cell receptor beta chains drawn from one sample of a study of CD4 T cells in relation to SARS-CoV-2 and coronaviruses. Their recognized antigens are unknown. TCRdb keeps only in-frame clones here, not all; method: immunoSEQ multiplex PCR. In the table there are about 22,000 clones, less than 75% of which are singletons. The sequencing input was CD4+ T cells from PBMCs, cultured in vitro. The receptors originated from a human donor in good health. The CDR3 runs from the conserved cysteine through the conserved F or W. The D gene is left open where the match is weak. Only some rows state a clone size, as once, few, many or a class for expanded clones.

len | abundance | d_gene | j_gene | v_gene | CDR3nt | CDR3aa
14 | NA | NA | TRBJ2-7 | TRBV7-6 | TGTGCCAGCAGCTTAAGTGGACCCCCCTACGAGCAGTACTTC | CASSLSGPPYEQYF
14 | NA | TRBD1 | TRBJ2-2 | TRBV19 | TGTGCCAGTAGGGAGACAGGGGTATCCGGGGAGCTGTTTTTT | CASRETGVSGELFF
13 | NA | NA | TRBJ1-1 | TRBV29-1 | TGCAGCGTTGTTCCAATAAGAGGGGGTGAAGCTTTCTTT | CSVVPIRGGEAFF
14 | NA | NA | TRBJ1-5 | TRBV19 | TGTGCCAGTAGTATAGGGGGAACGGGAAAGCCCCAGCATTTT | CASSIGGTGKPQHF
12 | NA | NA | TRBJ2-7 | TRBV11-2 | TGTGCCAGCAGCTTAGTGGGGAACGAGCAGTACTTC | CASSLVGNEQYF
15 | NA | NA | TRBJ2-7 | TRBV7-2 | TGTGCCAGCACCTCGTCTCCGGGGGTAGGATACGAGCAGTACTTC | CASTSSPGVGYEQYF
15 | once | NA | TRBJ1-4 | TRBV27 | TGTGCCAGCAGGACAGCCGACGCAACTAATGAAAAACTGTTTTTT | CASRTADATNEKLFF
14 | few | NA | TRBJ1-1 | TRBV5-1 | TGCGCCAGCAGCTTGGGGAATTACAACACTGAAGCTTTCTTT | CASSLGNYNTEAFF
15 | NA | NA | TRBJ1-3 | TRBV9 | TGTGCCAGCAGCGTAGAGAGTAGCTCTGGAAACACCATATATTTT | CASSVESSSGNTIYF
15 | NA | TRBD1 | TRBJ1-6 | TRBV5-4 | TGTGCCAGCAGCTTGGCCGGGACAGGGTTTTCACCCCTCCACTTT | CASSLAGTGFSPLHF
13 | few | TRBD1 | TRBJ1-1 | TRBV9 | TGTGCCAGCAGCGTAGATTTGACAGGGGTGGCTTTCTTT | CASSVDLTGVAFF
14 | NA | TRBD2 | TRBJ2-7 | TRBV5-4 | TGTGCCAGCAGCTCTAGCGGGGGGTTAGACGAGCAGTACTTC | CASSSSGGLDEQYF
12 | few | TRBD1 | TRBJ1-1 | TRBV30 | TGTGCCTGGGACAGGGGGAACACTGAAGCTTTCTTT | CAWDRGNTEAFF
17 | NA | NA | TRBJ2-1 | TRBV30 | TGTGCCTGGAGTGTACTCGGCTGGACTTCCTCCTACAATGAGCAGTTCTTC | CAWSVLGWTSSYNEQFF
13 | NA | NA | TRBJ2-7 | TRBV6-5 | TGTGCCAGCAGTCCACCCGGGGCCTACGAGCAGTACTTC | CASSPPGAYEQYF
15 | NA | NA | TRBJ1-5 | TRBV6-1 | TGTGCCAGCAGTGAACAACAGGATTCGGGTCAGCCCCAGCATTTT | CASSEQQDSGQPQHF
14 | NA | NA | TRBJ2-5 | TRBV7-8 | TGTGCCAGCAGCTTGGGACGGGCTCGGGAGACCCAGTACTTC | CASSLGRARETQYF
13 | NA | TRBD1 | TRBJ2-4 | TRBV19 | TGTGCCAGTACCCGGGACAGGGGACCCATTCAGTACTTC | CASTRDRGPIQYF
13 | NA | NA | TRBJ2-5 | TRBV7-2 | TGTGCCAGCAGCTTACTGGGACAAGAGACCCAGTACTTC | CASSLLGQETQYF
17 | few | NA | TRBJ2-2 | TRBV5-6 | TGTGCCAGCAGCTTGGATCTTAGTCCGGGAGTCACCGGGGAGCTGTTTTTT | CASSLDLSPGVTGELFF
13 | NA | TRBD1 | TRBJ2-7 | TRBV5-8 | TGTGCCAGCAGCCCGGACAGGGCGGGTGAGCAGTACTTC | CASSPDRAGEQYF
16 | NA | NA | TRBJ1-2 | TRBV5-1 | TGCGCCAGCAGCTTGGAGGTGGCTCTTCCTGGTACTGGCTACACCTTC | CASSLEVALPGTGYTF
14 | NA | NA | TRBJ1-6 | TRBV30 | TGTGCCTTGAAGCCCATCACTTCCAATTCACCCCTCCACTTT | CALKPITSNSPLHF
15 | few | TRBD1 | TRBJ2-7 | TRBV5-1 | TGCGCCAGCAGCGTTACCGGGACAGGGAGCTACGAGCAGTACTTC | CASSVTGTGSYEQYF
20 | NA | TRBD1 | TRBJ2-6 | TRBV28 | TGTGCCAGCAGTTCCGAGGTAGGGGGCGACCTACTCTCTGGGGCCAACGTCCTGACTTTC | CASSSEVGGDLLSGANVLTF
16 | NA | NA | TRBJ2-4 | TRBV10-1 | TGCGCCAGCAGTGAGTCTACCAGGGGGGTCAAAAACATTCAGTACTTC | CASSESTRGVKNIQYF
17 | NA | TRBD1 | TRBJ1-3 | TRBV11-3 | TGTGCCAGCAGCTCACGGACAGGGGACGCCTCTGGAAACACCATATATTTT | CASSSRTGDASGNTIYF
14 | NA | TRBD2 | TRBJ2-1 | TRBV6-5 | TGTGCCAGCATCCGGGGACTAGCGGGGGATGAGCAGTTCTTC | CASIRGLAGDEQFF
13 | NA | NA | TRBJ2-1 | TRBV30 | TGTGCCTGGAGTGAGGGGCCGAACAATGAGCAGTTCTTC | CAWSEGPNNEQFF
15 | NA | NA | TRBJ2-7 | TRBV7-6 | TGTGCCAGCAGCCTCCGGTCCGGGACCCAATACGAGCAGTACTTC | CASSLRSGTQYEQYF
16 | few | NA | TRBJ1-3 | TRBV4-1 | TGCGCCAGCAGCCAAGCGGCCCAAAACTCTGGAAACACCATATATTTT | CASSQAAQNSGNTIYF
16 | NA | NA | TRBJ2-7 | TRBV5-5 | TGTGCCAGCAGCTTGTTTTCCACAGAGAAATTGTACGAGCAGTACTTC | CASSLFSTEKLYEQYF
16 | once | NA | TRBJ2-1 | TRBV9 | TGTGCCAGCAGCCCGAGAGGCGACTCACACTACAATGAGCAGTTCTTC | CASSPRGDSHYNEQFF
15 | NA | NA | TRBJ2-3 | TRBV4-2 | TGTGCCAGCAGCCCTCGGGCTCGCGGAGCAGATACGCAGTATTTT | CASSPRARGADTQYF
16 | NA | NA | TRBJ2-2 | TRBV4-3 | TGCGCCAGCAGCCCTCAAGGCAGATTGTACACTGGGGAGCTGTTTTTT | CASSPQGRLYTGELFF
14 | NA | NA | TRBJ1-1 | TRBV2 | TGTGCCAGCAGCTTCGGCAGAATGAACACTGAAGCTTTCTTT | CASSFGRMNTEAFF
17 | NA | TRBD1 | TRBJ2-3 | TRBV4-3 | TGCGCCAGCAGCCAAGGGCCGGGACAGGGAGGCACAGATACGCAGTATTTT | CASSQGPGQGGTDTQYF
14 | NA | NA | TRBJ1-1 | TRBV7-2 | TGTGCCAGCAGCCTTACTGGGGGGACTACTGAAGCTTTCTTT | CASSLTGGTTEAFF
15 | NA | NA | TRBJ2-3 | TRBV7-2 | TGTGCCAGCAGCCGCTTAACAGGGAACACAGATACGCAGTATTTT | CASSRLTGNTDTQYF
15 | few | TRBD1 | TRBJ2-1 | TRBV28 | TGTGCCAGCAGTTCAACAGGGGGGACCTACAATGAGCAGTTCTTC | CASSSTGGTYNEQFF
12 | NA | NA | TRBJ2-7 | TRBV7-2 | TGTGCCAGCAGCCGGGACAACTACGAGCAGTACTTC | CASSRDNYEQYF
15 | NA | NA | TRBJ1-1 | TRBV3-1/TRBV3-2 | TGTGCCAGCAGCCAGGCAGGCGGGGCGAACACTGAAGCTTTCTTT | CASSQAGGANTEAFF
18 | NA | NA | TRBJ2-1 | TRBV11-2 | TGTGCCAGCAGCCACCTCCAACTAGGGGCAGGATGGGGCAATGAGCAGTTCTTC | CASSHLQLGAGWGNEQFF
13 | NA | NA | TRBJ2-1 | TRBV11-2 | TGTGCCAGCAGCTTAGATCTGGTGAATGAGCAGTTCTTC | CASSLDLVNEQFF
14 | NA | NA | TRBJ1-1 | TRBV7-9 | TGTGCCAGCAGCTTAGGCCTAGACGGCACTGAAGCTTTCTTT | CASSLGLDGTEAFF
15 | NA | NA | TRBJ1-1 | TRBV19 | TGTGCCAGTAGAAAGCGCCCGGAGGCGAACACTGAAGCTTTCTTT | CASRKRPEANTEAFF
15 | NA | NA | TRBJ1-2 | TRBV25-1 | TGTGCCAGCAGTGAATTCGACGTAGGGGCTAGGGGCTACACCTTC | CASSEFDVGARGYTF
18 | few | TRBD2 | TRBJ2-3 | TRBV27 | TGTGCCAGCAGTTTACCCGGGACTAGCGGGAGTGGGATAGATACGCAGTATTTT | CASSLPGTSGSGIDTQYF
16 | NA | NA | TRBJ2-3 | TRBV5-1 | TGCGCCAGCAGCTTGGGGAGACAGATTAGCACAGATACGCAGTATTTT | CASSLGRQISTDTQYF
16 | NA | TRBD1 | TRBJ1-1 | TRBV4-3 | TGCGCCAGCAGCCAAGACATACAGGGGGGACACACTGAAGCTTTCTTT | CASSQDIQGGHTEAFF
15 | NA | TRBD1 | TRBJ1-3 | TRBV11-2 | TGTGCCAGCAGCTGGAACAGGGGTTTTGGAAACACCATATATTTT | CASSWNRGFGNTIYF
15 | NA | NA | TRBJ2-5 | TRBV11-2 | TGTGCCAGCAGCTTAAGTGGCGGAGCCGCGGGGACCCAGTACTTC | CASSLSGGAAGTQYF
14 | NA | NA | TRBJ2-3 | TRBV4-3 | TGCGCCAGCAGCCAGGGACTTTACACAGATACGCAGTATTTT | CASSQGLYTDTQYF